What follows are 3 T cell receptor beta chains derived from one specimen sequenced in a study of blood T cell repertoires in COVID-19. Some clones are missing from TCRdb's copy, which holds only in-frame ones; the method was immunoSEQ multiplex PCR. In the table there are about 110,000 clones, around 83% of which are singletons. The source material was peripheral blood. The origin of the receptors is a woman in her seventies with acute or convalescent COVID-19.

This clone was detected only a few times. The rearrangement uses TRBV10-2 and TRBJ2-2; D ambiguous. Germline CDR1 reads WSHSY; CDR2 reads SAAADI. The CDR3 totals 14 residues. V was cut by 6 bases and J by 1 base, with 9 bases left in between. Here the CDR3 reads CASRVSGNTGELFF. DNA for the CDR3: TGCGCCAGCAGAGTTTCGGGGAACACCGGGGAGCTGTTTTTT.

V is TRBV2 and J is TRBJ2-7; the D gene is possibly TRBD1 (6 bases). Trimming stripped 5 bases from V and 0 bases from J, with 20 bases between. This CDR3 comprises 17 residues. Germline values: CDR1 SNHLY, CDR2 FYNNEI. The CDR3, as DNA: TGTGCCAGCAGTTCAGCCCCCGGACAGCTCAGCTCCTACGAGCAGTACTTC. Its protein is CASSSAPGQLSSYEQYF.

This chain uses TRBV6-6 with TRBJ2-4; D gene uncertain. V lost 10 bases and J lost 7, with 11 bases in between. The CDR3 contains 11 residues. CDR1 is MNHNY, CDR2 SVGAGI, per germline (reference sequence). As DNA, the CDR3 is TGTGCCATAAGCAATACGAACATTCAGTACTTC. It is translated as CAISNTNIQYF.